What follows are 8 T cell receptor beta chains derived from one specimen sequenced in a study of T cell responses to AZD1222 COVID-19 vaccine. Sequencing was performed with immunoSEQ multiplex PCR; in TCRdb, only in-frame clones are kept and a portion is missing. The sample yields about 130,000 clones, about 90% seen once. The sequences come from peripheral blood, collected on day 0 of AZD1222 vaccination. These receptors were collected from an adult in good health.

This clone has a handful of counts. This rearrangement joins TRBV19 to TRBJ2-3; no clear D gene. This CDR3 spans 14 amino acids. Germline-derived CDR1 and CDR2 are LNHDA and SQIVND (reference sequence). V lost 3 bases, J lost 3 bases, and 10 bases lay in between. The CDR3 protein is CASSMVGLTDTQYF. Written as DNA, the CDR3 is TGTGCCAGTAGTATGGTAGGGTTAACAGATACGCAGTATTTT.

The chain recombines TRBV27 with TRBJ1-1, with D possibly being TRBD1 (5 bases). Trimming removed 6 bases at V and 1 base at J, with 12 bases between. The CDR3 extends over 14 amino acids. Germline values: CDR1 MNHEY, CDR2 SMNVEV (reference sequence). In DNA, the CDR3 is TGTGCCAGCAGCGATGGGGCCGCGAACACTGAAGCTTTCTTT. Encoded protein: CASSDGAANTEAFF.

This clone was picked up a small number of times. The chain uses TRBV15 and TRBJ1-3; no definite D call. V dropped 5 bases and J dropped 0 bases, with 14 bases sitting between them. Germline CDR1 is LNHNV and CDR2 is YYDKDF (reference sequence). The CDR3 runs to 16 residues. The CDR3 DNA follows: TGTGCCACCAGCTCGTTCAGGACCCACTCTGGAAACACCATATATTTT. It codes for CATSSFRTHSGNTIYF. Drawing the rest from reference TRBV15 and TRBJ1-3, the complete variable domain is DAMVIQNPRYQVTQFGKPVTLSCSQTLNHNVMYWYQQKSSQAPKLLFHYYDKDFNNEADTPDNFQSRRPNTSFCFLDIRSPGLGDTAMYLCATSSFRTHSGNTIYFGEGSWLTVV.

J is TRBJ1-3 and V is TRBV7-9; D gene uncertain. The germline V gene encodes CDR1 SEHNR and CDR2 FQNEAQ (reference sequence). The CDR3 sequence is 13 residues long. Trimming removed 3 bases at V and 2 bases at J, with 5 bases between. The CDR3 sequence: CASSLRAGNTIYF. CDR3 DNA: TGTGCCAGCAGCTTGAGAGCTGGAAACACCATATATTTT.

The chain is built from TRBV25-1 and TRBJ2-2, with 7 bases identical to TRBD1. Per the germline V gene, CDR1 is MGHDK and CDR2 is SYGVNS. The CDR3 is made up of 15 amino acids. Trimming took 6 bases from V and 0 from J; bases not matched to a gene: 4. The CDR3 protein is CASSPDRTNTGELFF. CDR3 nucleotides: TGTGCCAGCAGCCCGGACAGGACGAACACCGGGGAGCTGTTTTTT.

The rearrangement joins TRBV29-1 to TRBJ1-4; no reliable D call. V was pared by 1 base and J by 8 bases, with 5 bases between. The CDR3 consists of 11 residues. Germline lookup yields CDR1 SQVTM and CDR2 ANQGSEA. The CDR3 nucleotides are TGCAGCGTTGAAGGGGGAGAAAAACTGTTTTTT. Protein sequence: CSVEGGEKLFF.

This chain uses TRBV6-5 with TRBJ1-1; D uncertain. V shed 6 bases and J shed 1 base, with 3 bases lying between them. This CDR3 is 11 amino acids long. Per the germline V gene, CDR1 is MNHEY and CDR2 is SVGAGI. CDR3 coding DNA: TGTGCCAGCAGGGAGAACACTGAAGCTTTCTTT. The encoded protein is CASRENTEAFF.

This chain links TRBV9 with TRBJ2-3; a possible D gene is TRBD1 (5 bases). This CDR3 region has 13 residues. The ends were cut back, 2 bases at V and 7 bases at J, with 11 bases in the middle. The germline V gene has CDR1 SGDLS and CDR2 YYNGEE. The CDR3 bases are TGTGCCAGCAGCGTCCTCCTGGACAATACGCAGTATTTT. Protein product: CASSVLLDNTQYF.